A selection of T cell receptor beta chains follows, all from one sample in a study of T cells in Graves' hyperthyroidism and ophthalmopathy. TCRdb re-called the multiplex PCR reads through MiXCR, storing one row per CDR3 protein. Of around 250,000 distinct CDR3 sequences in the sample, 13% to 15% are singletons; the top ten hold 13%. Sequenced input: blood. These TCRs come from a woman aged 40 to 50 with Graves' hyperthyroidism that later progressed to Graves' ophthalmopathy. The CDR3 runs from the conserved cysteine through the conserved F or W. The D gene is left open where the match is weak. A clone size is listed for some rows: how often the clone was seen (once, few, many), or a class if it is expanded.

CDR3nt: TGTGCCAGCAGCCGTTCTAGCGGGATCCTCACAGATACGCAGTATTTT; CDR3aa: CASSRSSGILTDTQYF; v_gene: TRBV11-3; d_gene: TRBD2; j_gene: TRBJ2-3; abundance: -
CDR3nt: TGTGCCAGCAGCTTAGTAGTCGACAGCCTACTAAATCAGCCCCAGCATTTT; CDR3aa: CASSLVVDSLLNQPQHF; v_gene: TRBV7-9; d_gene: -; j_gene: TRBJ1-5; abundance: few
CDR3nt: TGCGCCAGCAGCCAAGTAGGCGGGGGTGTCGGGGAGCTGTTTTTT; CDR3aa: CASSQVGGGVGELFF; v_gene: TRBV4-1; d_gene: TRBD2; j_gene: TRBJ2-2; abundance: many
CDR3nt: TGCAGTGCCACGAGGACAGCAACGGGCACTGAAGCTTTCTTT; CDR3aa: CSATRTATGTEAFF; v_gene: TRBV20-1; d_gene: -; j_gene: TRBJ1-1; abundance: -
CDR3nt: TGTGCCAGCAGCCCGTTCGGGACCTACAATGAGCAGTTCTTC; CDR3aa: CASSPFGTYNEQFF; v_gene: TRBV7-3; d_gene: -; j_gene: TRBJ2-1; abundance: many
CDR3nt: TGCGCCAGCAGTGAGTACCTAGCGGGAGATACGCAGTATTTT; CDR3aa: CASSEYLAGDTQYF; v_gene: TRBV10-2; d_gene: TRBD2; j_gene: TRBJ2-3; abundance: many
CDR3nt: TGTGCCGGTAGGGGGAATGAGCAGTTCTTC; CDR3aa: CAGRGNEQFF; v_gene: TRBV19; d_gene: -; j_gene: TRBJ2-1; abundance: few
CDR3nt: TGTGCCAGCAGCCCCCGGCCTGCCATAGCGGGAGGGCTTCAAGAGACCCAGTACTTC; CDR3aa: CASSPRPAIAGGLQETQYF; v_gene: TRBV11-2; d_gene: TRBD2; j_gene: TRBJ2-5; abundance: many
CDR3nt: TGTGCCAGCAGTTATTTTAATTCACCCCTCCACTTT; CDR3aa: CASSYFNSPLHF; v_gene: TRBV6-5; d_gene: -; j_gene: TRBJ1-6; abundance: many
CDR3nt: TGTGCCAGCAGTTCGGGACAGATCAATCAGCCCCAGCATTTT; CDR3aa: CASSSGQINQPQHF; v_gene: TRBV27; d_gene: TRBD1; j_gene: TRBJ1-5; abundance: many
CDR3nt: TGTGCCAGCAGTTACTCCTGGGCGGGGAATCAGCCCCAGCATTTT; CDR3aa: CASSYSWAGNQPQHF; v_gene: TRBV6-5; d_gene: -; j_gene: TRBJ1-5; abundance: -
CDR3nt: TGTGCCAGCAGTCGCGGGACGGGAAATGAAAAACTGTTTTTT; CDR3aa: CASSRGTGNEKLFF; v_gene: TRBV5-5; d_gene: -; j_gene: TRBJ1-4; abundance: many
CDR3nt: TGTGCCATCAGTGAGATCAGGGGCAGCTATAGCTACACCTTC; CDR3aa: CAISEIRGSYSYTF; v_gene: TRBV10-3; d_gene: -; j_gene: TRBJ1-2; abundance: -
CDR3nt: TGTGCCAGCAGCTACGGGGCCAATGAGCAGTTCTTC; CDR3aa: CASSYGANEQFF; v_gene: TRBV7-9; d_gene: -; j_gene: TRBJ2-1; abundance: few
CDR3nt: TGTGCCAGCAGTTACGTCTCTGGGGCCAACGTCCTGACTTTC; CDR3aa: CASSYVSGANVLTF; v_gene: TRBV6-5; d_gene: -; j_gene: TRBJ2-6; abundance: -
CDR3nt: TGTGCCAGCAGCGTCCCTCGGTCAGGGGAAATAGATACGCAGTATTTT; CDR3aa: CASSVPRSGEIDTQYF; v_gene: TRBV9; d_gene: -; j_gene: TRBJ2-3; abundance: once
CDR3nt: TGCGCCAGCAGCTTTGGGGAGGGCACAGATACGCAGTATTTT; CDR3aa: CASSFGEGTDTQYF; v_gene: TRBV5-1; d_gene: -; j_gene: TRBJ2-3; abundance: -
CDR3nt: TGCGCCAGCAGCAGATACCGGGACAGGTCTTACGAGCAGTACTTC; CDR3aa: CASSRYRDRSYEQYF; v_gene: TRBV5-1; d_gene: TRBD1; j_gene: TRBJ2-7; abundance: many
CDR3nt: TGTGCCAGCAGTTACTCAAGGGCGAATGAGCAGTTCTTC; CDR3aa: CASSYSRANEQFF; v_gene: TRBV6-5; d_gene: -; j_gene: TRBJ2-1; abundance: many
CDR3nt: TGTGCCAGCGGGCCGGGTGGTAGCGGAGCCTACGAGCAGTACTTC; CDR3aa: CASGPGGSGAYEQYF; v_gene: TRBV6-2/TRBV6-3; d_gene: -; j_gene: TRBJ2-7; abundance: many
CDR3nt: TGTGCCATCAGTGACAGACAGACTGAAGCTTTCTTT; CDR3aa: CAISDRQTEAFF; v_gene: TRBV10-3; d_gene: -; j_gene: TRBJ1-1; abundance: -
CDR3nt: TGCAGCGTTAGAGGAACAGGGCGTGGAAACACCATATATTTT; CDR3aa: CSVRGTGRGNTIYF; v_gene: TRBV29-1; d_gene: -; j_gene: TRBJ1-3; abundance: many
CDR3nt: TGTGCCAGCAGCTTAGGGGGTGACAGGTCCTACAATGAGCAGTTCTTC; CDR3aa: CASSLGGDRSYNEQFF; v_gene: TRBV11-3; d_gene: -; j_gene: TRBJ2-1; abundance: many
CDR3nt: TGTGCCAGTCGACTAGCGGACAATGAGCAGTTCTTC; CDR3aa: CASRLADNEQFF; v_gene: TRBV28; d_gene: TRBD2; j_gene: TRBJ2-1; abundance: many
CDR3nt: TGCAGTGCTCGGACTAGCGGAAAGAACTACGAGCAGTACTTC; CDR3aa: CSARTSGKNYEQYF; v_gene: TRBV20-1; d_gene: TRBD2; j_gene: TRBJ2-7; abundance: many
CDR3nt: TGCAGTGCTAGGGGGGCGGGAGGGCCGAAAAACATTCAGTACTTC; CDR3aa: CSARGAGGPKNIQYF; v_gene: TRBV20-1; d_gene: TRBD2; j_gene: TRBJ2-4; abundance: many
CDR3nt: TGCAGTGGCAAGGACGGGTGGAGTCAGCCCCAGCATTTT; CDR3aa: CSGKDGWSQPQHF; v_gene: TRBV20-1; d_gene: -; j_gene: TRBJ1-5; abundance: few
CDR3nt: TGTGCCAGCAGTTTATGGTCCGATTTCAATCAGCCCCAGCATTTT; CDR3aa: CASSLWSDFNQPQHF; v_gene: TRBV28; d_gene: -; j_gene: TRBJ1-5; abundance: many
CDR3nt: TGTGCCAGCAGCTTAGATCAGAACACTGAAGCTTTCTTT; CDR3aa: CASSLDQNTEAFF; v_gene: TRBV11-3; d_gene: -; j_gene: TRBJ1-1; abundance: many
CDR3nt: TGTGCCAGCAGTCGGACTGGGGGGGATAATTCACCCCTCCACTTT; CDR3aa: CASSRTGGDNSPLHF; v_gene: TRBV12-3/TRBV12-4; d_gene: -; j_gene: TRBJ1-6; abundance: -
CDR3nt: TGTGCCAGCAGCCAAGATAAAGTTCAGGCTGGAAACACCATATATTTT; CDR3aa: CASSQDKVQAGNTIYF; v_gene: TRBV4-2; d_gene: -; j_gene: TRBJ1-3; abundance: many
CDR3nt: TGTGCCAGCAGGGGTACTAGCGGGAGGTACACCGGGGAGCTGTTTTTT; CDR3aa: CASRGTSGRYTGELFF; v_gene: TRBV2; d_gene: TRBD2; j_gene: TRBJ2-2; abundance: many
CDR3nt: TGTGCCAGCAGTCCCGACCGAAGACAGGGGGCGCGAGAGACCCAGTACTTC; CDR3aa: CASSPDRRQGARETQYF; v_gene: TRBV28; d_gene: TRBD1; j_gene: TRBJ2-5; abundance: many
CDR3nt: TGTGCCAGCAGCTTAGTTGGGACTAGTCCTCAAGAGACCCAGTACTTC; CDR3aa: CASSLVGTSPQETQYF; v_gene: TRBV13; d_gene: TRBD2; j_gene: TRBJ2-5; abundance: many
CDR3nt: TGTGCCAGCAGTCCACTAACGGGGACTAGCGGGAGAATATACAATGAGCAGTTCTTC; CDR3aa: CASSPLTGTSGRIYNEQFF; v_gene: TRBV28; d_gene: TRBD2; j_gene: TRBJ2-1; abundance: many
CDR3nt: TGTGCCAGCAGCCTTCACGAGGCTTTCTTT; CDR3aa: CASSLHEAFF; v_gene: TRBV12-3/TRBV12-4; d_gene: -; j_gene: TRBJ1-1; abundance: many
CDR3nt: TGCAGCGTTGAAGGCCCCAACACAGGGGGCCGAGCAGATACGCAGTATTTT; CDR3aa: CSVEGPNTGGRADTQYF; v_gene: TRBV29-1; d_gene: TRBD1; j_gene: TRBJ2-3; abundance: many
CDR3nt: TGCAGTGCTTTCGATCCTAGCGGTCAAGAGACCCAGTACTTC; CDR3aa: CSAFDPSGQETQYF; v_gene: TRBV20-1; d_gene: TRBD2; j_gene: TRBJ2-5; abundance: many
CDR3nt: TGTGCCAGCAGCTTAGACTTCTCGGGAGGGGGGGCCTACGAGCAGTACTTC; CDR3aa: CASSLDFSGGGAYEQYF; v_gene: TRBV11-2; d_gene: TRBD2; j_gene: TRBJ2-7; abundance: many
CDR3nt: TGCAGTGCTAGGGGTTTTAGCGGGATGAACTACAATGAGCAGTTCTTC; CDR3aa: CSARGFSGMNYNEQFF; v_gene: TRBV20-1; d_gene: TRBD2; j_gene: TRBJ2-1; abundance: many
CDR3nt: TGTGCCAGCAGCCAGCCGGACAGGGGGCACCTCTTC; CDR3aa: CASSQPDRGHLF; v_gene: TRBV7-8; d_gene: TRBD1; j_gene: TRBJ2-1; abundance: many
CDR3nt: TGCAGTCACCGCCGGGCCACCACCAATGAGCAGTTCTTC; CDR3aa: CSHRRATTNEQFF; v_gene: TRBV20-1; d_gene: -; j_gene: TRBJ2-1; abundance: few
CDR3nt: TGTGCCACCAGCCGGACTAGCGGCGCCACAGATACGCAGTATTTT; CDR3aa: CATSRTSGATDTQYF; v_gene: TRBV15; d_gene: TRBD2; j_gene: TRBJ2-3; abundance: few
CDR3nt: TGTGCCAGCCGGAACCTACTCAATGAAAAACTGTTTTTT; CDR3aa: CASRNLLNEKLFF; v_gene: TRBV27; d_gene: -; j_gene: TRBJ1-4; abundance: many